This TCR beta chain was documented in a study of vaccination and CD4 T cells after COVID-19. Documented treatment: roughly 11-day PBMC culture with coronavirus spike peptide pools or control peptides (ViraFEST assay). As concerns this clonotype: The antigen is not known.

With the Oncomine TCR Beta short-read assay, DNA from cultured CD4+ T cells was sequenced. TCRdb redid the calling of the PCR reads with MiXCR, one entry per CDR3 protein. The table shows approximately 14,000 distinct CDR3 sequences, with around 80% occurring only once. With 8 bases clipped from V and 4 bases from J, the junction kept 5 bases outside the gene matches. CDR3 size: 13 residues. Germline V gives CDR1 MNHNS, CDR2 SASEGT. V usage is TRBV6-1 and J usage is TRBJ1-2, with TRBD1 matching over 9 bases. This receptor was taken from a human donor who had recovered from COVID-19. Sequences were obtained from CD4+ T cells from blood, cultured in vitro. This CDR3 reads CASSPDRGYGYTF. CDR3 nucleotides: TGTGCCAGCTCCCCGGACAGGGGCTATGGCTACACCTTC.